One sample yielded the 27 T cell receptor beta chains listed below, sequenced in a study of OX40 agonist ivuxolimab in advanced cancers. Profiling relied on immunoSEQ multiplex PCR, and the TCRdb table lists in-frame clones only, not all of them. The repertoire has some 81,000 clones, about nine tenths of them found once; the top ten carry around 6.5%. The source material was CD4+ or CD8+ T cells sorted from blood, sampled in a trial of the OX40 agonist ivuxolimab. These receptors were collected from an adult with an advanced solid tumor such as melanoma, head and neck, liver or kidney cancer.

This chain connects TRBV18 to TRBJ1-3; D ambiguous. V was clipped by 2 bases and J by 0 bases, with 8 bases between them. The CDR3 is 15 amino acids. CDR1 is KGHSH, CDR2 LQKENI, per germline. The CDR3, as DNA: TGTGCCAGCTCACCAGCAGGAAACTCTGGAAACACCATATATTTT. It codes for CASSPAGNSGNTIYF.

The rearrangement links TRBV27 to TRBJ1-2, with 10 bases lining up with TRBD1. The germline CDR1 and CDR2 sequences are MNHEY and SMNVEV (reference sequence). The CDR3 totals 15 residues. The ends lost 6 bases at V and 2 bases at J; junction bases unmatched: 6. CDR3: CASSGWDRGNYGYTF. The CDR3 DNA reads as TGTGCCAGCAGCGGTTGGGACAGGGGAAACTATGGCTACACCTTC.

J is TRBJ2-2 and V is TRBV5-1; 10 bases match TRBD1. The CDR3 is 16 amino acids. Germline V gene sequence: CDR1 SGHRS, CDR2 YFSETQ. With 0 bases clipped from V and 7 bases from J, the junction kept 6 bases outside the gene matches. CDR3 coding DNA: TGCGCCAGCAGCTTGGTTGGGACAGGGGTGTTCGGGGAGCTGTTTTTT. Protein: CASSLVGTGVFGELFF.

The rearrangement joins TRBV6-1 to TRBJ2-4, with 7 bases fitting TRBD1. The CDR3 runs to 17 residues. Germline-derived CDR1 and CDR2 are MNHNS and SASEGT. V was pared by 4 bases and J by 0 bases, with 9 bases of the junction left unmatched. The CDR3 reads CASSAWDSPLAKNIQYF. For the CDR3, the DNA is TGTGCCAGCAGTGCCTGGGACAGTCCCCTAGCCAAAAACATTCAGTACTTC.

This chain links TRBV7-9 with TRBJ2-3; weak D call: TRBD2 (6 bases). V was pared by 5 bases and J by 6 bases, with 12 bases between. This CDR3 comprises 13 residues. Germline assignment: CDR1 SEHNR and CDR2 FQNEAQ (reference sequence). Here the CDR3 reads CASSTSSVDTQYF. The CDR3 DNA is TGTGCCAGCAGCACCTCTAGCGTCGATACGCAGTATTTT. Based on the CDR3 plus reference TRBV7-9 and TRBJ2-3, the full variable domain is DTGVSQNPRHKITKRGQNVTFRCDPISEHNRLYWYRQTLGQGPEFLTYFQNEAQLEKSRLLSDRFSAERPKGSFSTLEIQRTEQGDSAMYLCASSTSSVDTQYFGPGTRLTVL.

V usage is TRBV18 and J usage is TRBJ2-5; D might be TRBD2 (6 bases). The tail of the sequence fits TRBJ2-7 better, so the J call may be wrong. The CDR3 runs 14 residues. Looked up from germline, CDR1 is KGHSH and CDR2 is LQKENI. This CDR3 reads CASSPYGGSYEQYF. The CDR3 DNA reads TGTGCCAGCTCACCATATGGGGGGTCCTACGAGCAGTACTTC.

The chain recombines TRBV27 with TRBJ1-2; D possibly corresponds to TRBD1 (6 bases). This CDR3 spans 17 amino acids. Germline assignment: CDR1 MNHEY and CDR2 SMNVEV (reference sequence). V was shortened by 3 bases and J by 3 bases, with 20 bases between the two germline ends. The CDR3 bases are TGTGCCAGCAGTTTTTTGGTTTCTGGGGGCGGTGACTATGGCTACACCTTC. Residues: CASSFLVSGGGDYGYTF.

In DNA form, the CDR3 reads TGTGCCAGCAGCTTCGACAGGGCTAAAGCTTTCTTT. Translated: CASSFDRAKAFF. This sequence joins TRBV7-3 and TRBJ1-1, with 7 nucleotides matching TRBD1. Germline lookup yields CDR1 SGHTA and CDR2 FQGTGA. J lost 9 bases, V lost 3 bases, and 4 bases had no gene match. There are 12 residues in the CDR3.

The CDR3 sequence is CASSRDRGTEAFF. DNA for the CDR3: TGTGCCAGCAGTAGGGACCGGGGAACTGAAGCTTTCTTT. The chain recombines TRBV28 with TRBJ1-1, with D possibly matching TRBD1 (5 bases). Germline lookup yields CDR1 MDHEN and CDR2 SYDVKM. The CDR3 is 13 amino acids. Trimming removed 5 bases from V and 5 bases from J, with 12 bases in between. Full variable domain (rest looked up from reference TRBV28 and TRBJ1-1): DVKVTQSSRYLVKRTGEKVFLECVQDMDHENMFWYRQDPGLGLRLIYFSYDVKMKEKGDIPEGYSVSREKKERFSLILESASTNQTSMYLCASSRDRGTEAFFGQGTRLTVV.

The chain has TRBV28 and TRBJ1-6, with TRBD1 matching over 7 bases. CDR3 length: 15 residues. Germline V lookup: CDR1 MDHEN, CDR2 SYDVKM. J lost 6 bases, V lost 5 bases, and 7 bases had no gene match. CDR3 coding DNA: TGTGCCAGCAGTCGAGGGGACAGAGTTAATTCACCCCTCCACTTT. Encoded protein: CASSRGDRVNSPLHF.

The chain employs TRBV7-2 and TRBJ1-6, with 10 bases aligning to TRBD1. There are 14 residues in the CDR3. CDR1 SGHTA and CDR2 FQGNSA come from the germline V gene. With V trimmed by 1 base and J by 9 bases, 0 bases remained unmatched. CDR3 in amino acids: CASSLGTGGSPLHF. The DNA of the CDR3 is TGTGCCAGCAGCTTAGGGACAGGGGGTTCACCCCTCCACTTT.

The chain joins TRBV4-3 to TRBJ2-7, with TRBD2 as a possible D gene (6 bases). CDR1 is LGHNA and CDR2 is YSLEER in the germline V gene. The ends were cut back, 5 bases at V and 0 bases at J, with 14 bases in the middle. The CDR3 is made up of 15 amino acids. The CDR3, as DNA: TGCGCCAGCAGCTCGGCGGGGAGGAGCTCCTACGAGCAGTACTTC. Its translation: CASSSAGRSSYEQYF.

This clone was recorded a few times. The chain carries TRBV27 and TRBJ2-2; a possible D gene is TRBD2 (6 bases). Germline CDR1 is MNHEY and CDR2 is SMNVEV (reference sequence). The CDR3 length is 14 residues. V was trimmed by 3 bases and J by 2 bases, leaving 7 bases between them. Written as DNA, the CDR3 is TGTGCCAGCAGTTTGGACTATAACACCGGGGAGCTGTTTTTT. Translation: CASSLDYNTGELFF.

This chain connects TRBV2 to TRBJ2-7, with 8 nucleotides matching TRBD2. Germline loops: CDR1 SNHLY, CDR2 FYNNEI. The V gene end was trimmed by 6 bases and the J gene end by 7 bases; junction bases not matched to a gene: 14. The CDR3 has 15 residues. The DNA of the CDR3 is TGTGCCAGCAGCGGGGAAACGGGAGGGCCGGGGGAGCAGTACTTC. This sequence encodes CASSGETGGPGEQYF.

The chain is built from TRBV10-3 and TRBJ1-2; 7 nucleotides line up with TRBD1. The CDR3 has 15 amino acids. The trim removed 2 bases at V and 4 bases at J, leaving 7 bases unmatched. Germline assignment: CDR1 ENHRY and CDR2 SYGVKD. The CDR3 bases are TGTGCCATCAGTGAGGCCCGACAGGGTGGCTATGGCTACACCTTC. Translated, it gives CAISEARQGGYGYTF.

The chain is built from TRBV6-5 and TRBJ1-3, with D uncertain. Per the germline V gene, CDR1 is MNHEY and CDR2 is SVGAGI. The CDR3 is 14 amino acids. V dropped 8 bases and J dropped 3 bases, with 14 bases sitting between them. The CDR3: CASALGGSGNTIYF. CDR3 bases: TGTGCCAGCGCCCTTGGTGGGAGTGGAAACACCATATATTTT.

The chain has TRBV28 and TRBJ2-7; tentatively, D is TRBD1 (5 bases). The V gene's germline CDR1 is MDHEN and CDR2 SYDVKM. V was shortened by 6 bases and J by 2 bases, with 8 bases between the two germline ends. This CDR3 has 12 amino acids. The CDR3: CASRSQAYEQYF. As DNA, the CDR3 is TGTGCCAGCAGATCACAGGCCTACGAGCAGTACTTC.

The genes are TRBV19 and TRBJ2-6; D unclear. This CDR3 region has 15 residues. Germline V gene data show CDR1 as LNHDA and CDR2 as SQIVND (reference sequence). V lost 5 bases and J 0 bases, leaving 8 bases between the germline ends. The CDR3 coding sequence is TGTGCCAGTAGTGTCAGTCTCTCTGGGGCCAACGTCCTGACTTTC. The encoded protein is CASSVSLSGANVLTF.

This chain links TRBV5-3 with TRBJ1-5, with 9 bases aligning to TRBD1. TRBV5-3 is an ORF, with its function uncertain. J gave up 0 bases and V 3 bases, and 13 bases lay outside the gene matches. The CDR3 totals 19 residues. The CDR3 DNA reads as TGTGCCAGAAGCTCAGCCCGGGACAGGGAGGATTATAGCAATCAGCCCCAGCATTTT. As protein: CARSSARDREDYSNQPQHF.

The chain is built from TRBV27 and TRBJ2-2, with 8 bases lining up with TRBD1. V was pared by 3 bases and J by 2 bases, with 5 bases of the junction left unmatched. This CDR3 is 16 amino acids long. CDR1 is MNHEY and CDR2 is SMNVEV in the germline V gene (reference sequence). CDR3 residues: CASSFDRGQNTGELFF. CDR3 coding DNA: TGTGCCAGCAGTTTTGACAGGGGTCAAAACACCGGGGAGCTGTTTTTT.

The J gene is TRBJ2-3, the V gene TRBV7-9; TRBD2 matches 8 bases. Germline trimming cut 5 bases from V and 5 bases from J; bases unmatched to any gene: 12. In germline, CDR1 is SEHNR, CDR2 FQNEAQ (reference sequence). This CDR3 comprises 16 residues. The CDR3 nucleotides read TGTGCCAGCAGCCTAGGCCTGCGGGAGGTTGAAGATACGCAGTATTTT. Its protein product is CASSLGLREVEDTQYF. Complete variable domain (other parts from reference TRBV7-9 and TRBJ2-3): DTGVSQNPRHKITKRGQNVTFRCDPISEHNRLYWYRQTLGQGPEFLTYFQNEAQLEKSRLLSDRFSAERPKGSFSTLEIQRTEQGDSAMYLCASSLGLREVEDTQYFGPGTRLTVL.

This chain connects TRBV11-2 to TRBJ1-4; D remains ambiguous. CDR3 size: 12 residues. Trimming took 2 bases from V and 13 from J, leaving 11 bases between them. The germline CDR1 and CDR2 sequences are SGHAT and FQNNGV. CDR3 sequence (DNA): TGTGCCAGCAGCTTATCGGGAGAGGGACTGTTTTTT. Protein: CASSLSGEGLFF.

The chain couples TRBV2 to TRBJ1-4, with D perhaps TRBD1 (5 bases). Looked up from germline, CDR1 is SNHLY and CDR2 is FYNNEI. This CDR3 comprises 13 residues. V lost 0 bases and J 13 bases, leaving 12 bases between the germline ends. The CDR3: CASSEALSRGLFF. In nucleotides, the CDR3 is TGTGCCAGCAGTGAAGCCCTCAGTAGGGGACTGTTTTTT.

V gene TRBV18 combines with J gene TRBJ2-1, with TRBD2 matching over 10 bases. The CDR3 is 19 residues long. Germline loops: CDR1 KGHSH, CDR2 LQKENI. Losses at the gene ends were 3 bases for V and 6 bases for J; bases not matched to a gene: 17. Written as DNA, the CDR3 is TGTGCCAGCTCACCCCGGCCCCCCCAGTCGGCTAGCGGGAGCAATGAGCAGTTCTTC. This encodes CASSPRPPQSASGSNEQFF.

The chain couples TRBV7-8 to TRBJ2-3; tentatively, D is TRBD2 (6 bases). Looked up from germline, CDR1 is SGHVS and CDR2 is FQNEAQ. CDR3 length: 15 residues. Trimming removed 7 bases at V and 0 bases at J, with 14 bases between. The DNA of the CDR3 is TGTGCCAGCACCCGACAGCGGGCCAGCACAGATACGCAGTATTTT. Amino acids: CASTRQRASTDTQYF. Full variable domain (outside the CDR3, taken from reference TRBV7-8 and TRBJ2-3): GAGVSQSPRYKVAKRGQDVALRCDPISGHVSLFWYQQALGQGPEFLTYFQNEAQLDKSGLPSDRFFAERPEGSVSTLKIQRTQQEDSAVYLCASTRQRASTDTQYFGPGTRLTVL.

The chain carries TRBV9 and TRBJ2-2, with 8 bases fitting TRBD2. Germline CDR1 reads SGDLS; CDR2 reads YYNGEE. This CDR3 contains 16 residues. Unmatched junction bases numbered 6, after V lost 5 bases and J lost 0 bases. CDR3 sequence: CASRLTSGTNTGELFF. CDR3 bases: TGTGCCAGCAGGCTTACTAGCGGAACGAACACCGGGGAGCTGTTTTTT.

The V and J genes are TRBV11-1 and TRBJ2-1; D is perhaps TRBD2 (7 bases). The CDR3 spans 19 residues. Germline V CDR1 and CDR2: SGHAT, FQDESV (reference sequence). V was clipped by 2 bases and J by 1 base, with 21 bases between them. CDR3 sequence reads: CASSLQTRRGASSYNEQFF. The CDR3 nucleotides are TGTGCCAGCAGCTTACAGACCCGTCGGGGGGCCTCATCCTACAATGAGCAGTTCTTC.